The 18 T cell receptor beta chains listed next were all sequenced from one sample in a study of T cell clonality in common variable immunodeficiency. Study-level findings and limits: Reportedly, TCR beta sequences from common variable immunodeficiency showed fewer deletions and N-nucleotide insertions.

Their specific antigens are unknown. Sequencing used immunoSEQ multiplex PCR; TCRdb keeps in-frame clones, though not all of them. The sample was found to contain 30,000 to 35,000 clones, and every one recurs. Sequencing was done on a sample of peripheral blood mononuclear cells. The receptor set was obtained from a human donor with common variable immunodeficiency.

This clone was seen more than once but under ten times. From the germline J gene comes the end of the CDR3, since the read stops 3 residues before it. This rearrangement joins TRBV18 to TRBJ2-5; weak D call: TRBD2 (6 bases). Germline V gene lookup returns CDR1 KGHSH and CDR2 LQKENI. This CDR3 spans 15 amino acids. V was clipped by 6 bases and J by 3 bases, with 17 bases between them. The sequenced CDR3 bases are TGTGCCAGCTCTCTTGGGGGGAGTCGGAAAGAGACC. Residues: CASSLGGSRKET. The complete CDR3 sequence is CASSLGGSRKETQYF.

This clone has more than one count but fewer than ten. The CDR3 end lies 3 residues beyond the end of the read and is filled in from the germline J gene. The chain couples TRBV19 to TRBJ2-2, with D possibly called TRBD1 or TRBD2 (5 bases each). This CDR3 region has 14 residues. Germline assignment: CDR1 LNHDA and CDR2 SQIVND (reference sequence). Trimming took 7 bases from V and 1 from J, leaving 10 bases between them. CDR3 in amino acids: CASTAGRNTGELFF. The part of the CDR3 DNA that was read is TGTGCCAGTACGGCAGGGAGGAACACCGGGGAG.

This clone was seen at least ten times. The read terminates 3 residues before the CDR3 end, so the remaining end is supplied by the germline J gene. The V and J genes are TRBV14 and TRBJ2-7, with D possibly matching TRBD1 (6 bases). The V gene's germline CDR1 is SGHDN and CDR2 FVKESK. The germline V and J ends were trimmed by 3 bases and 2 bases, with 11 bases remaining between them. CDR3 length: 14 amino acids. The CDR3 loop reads CASSHWGLPYEQYF. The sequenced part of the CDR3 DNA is TGTGCCAGCAGCCACTGGGGGCTGCCCTACGAG.

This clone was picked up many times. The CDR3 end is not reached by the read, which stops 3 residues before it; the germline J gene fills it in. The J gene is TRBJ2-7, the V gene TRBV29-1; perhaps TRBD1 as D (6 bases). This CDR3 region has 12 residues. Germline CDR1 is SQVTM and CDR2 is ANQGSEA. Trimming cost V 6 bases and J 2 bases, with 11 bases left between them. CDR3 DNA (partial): TGCAGCGTAGGCGGACAGACCTACGAG. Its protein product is CSVGGQTYE. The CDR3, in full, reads CSVGGQTYEQYF.

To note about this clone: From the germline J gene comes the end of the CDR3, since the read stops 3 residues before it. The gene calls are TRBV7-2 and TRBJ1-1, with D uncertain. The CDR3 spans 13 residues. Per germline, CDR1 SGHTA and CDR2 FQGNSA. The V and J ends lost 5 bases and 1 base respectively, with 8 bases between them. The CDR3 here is CASSQIRNTEAFF. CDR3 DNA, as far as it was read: TGTGCCAGCAGCCAGATCCGGAACACTGAA.

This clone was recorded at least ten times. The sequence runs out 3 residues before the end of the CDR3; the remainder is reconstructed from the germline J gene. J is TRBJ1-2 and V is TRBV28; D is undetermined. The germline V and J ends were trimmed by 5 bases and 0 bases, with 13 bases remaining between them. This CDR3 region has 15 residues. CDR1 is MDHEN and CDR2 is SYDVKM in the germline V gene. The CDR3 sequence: CASSTRPVSNYGYTF. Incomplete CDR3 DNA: TGTGCCAGCAGTACCCGTCCAGTGTCTAACTATGGC.

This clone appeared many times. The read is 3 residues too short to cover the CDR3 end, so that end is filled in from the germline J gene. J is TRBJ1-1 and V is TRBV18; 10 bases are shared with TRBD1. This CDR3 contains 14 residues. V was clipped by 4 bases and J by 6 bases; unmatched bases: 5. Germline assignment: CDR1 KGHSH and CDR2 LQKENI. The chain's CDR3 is CASSLTGGFAEAFF. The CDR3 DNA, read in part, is TGTGCCAGCTCACTGACAGGGGGCTTTGCTGAA. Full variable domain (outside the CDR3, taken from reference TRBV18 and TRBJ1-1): NAGVMQNPRHLVRRRGQEARLRCSPMKGHSHVYWYRQLPEEGLKFMVYLQKENIIDESGMPKERFSAEFPKEGPSILRIQQVVRGDSAAYFCASSLTGGFAEAFFGQGTRLTVV.

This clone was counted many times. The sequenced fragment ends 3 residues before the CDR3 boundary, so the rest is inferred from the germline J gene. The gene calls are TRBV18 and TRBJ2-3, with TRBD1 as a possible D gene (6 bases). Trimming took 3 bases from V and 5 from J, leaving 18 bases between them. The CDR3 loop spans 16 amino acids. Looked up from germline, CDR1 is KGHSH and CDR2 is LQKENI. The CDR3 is CASSPLGQPRQDTQYF. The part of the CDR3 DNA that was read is TGTGCCAGCTCACCCTTAGGACAGCCAAGGCAAGATACG. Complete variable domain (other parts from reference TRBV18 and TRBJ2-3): NAGVMQNPRHLVRRRGQEARLRCSPMKGHSHVYWYRQLPEEGLKFMVYLQKENIIDESGMPKERFSAEFPKEGPSILRIQQVVRGDSAAYFCASSPLGQPRQDTQYFGPGTRLTVL.

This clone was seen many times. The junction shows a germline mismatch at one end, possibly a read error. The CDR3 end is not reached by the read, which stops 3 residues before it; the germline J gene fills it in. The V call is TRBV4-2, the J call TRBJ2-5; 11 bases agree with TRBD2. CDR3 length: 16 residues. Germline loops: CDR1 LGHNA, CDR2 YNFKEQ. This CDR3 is CASSQVTSGMGETQYF. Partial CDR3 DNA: TGCGCCAGCAGCCAAGTGACTAGCGGGATGGGGGAGACC.

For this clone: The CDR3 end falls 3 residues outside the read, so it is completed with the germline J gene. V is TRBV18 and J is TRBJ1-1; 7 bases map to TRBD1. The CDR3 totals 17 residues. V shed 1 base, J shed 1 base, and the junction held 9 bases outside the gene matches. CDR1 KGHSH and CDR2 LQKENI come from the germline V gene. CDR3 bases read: TGTGCCAGCTCACCACTCGAAGGGGGCTGGACGAACACTGAA. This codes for CASSPLEGGWTNTE. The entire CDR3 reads CASSPLEGGWTNTEAFF.

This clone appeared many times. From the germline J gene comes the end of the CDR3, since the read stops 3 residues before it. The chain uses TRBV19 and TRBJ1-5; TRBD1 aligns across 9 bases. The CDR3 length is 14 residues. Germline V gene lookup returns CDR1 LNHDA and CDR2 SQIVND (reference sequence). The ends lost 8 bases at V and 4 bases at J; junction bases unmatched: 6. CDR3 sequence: CASLTGTGNQPQHF. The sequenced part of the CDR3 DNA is TGTGCCAGTTTGACCGGGACAGGGAATCAGCCC. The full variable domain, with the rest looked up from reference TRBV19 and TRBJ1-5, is DGGITQSPKYLFRKEGQNVTLSCEQNLNHDAMYWYRQDPGQGLRLIYYSQIVNDFQKGDIAEGYSVSREKKESFPLTVTSAQKNPTAFYLCASLTGTGNQPQHFGDGTRLSIL.

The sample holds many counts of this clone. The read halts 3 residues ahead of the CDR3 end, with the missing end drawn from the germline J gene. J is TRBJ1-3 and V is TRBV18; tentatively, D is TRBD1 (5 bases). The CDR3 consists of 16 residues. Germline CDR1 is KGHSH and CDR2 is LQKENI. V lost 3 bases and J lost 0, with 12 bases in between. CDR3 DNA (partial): TGTGCCAGCTCACCGTTGGGGCAGATCTCTGGAAACACC. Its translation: CASSPLGQISGNT. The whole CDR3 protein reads CASSPLGQISGNTIYF.

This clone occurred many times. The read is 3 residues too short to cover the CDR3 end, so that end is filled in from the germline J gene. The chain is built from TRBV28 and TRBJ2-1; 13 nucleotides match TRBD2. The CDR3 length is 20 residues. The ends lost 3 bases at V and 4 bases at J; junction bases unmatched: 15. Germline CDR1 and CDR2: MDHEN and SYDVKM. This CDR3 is CASSFPKLAGGIKGYNEQFF. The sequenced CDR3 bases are TGTGCCAGCAGTTTCCCCAAACTAGCGGGAGGGATCAAAGGGTACAATGAG.

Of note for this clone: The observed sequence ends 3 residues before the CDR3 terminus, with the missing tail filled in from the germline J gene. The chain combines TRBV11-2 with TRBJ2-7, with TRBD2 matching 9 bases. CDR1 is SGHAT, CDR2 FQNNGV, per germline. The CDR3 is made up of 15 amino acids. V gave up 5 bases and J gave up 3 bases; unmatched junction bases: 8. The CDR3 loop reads CASSPGSGSSYEQYF. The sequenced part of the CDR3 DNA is TGTGCCAGCAGCCCAGGTAGCGGGAGTAGCTACGAG.

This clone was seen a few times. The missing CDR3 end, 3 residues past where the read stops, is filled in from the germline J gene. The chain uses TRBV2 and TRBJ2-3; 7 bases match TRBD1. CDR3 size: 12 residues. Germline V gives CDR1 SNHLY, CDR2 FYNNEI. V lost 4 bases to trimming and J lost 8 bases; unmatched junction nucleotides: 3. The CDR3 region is CASSVRQGTQYF. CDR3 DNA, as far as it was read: TGTGCCAGCAGTGTTCGACAGGGTACG.

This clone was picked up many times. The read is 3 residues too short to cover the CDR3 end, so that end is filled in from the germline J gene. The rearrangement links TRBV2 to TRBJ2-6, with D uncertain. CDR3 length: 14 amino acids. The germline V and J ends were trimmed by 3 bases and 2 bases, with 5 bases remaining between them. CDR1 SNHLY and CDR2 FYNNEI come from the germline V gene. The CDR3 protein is CASSDFTGANVLTF. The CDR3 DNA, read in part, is TGTGCCAGCAGTGATTTTACTGGGGCCAACGTC.

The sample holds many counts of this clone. Partial CDR3 DNA: TGTGCCAGCTCACAGGGGGCGGACACTGAA. This translates into CASSQGADTE. The whole CDR3 is CASSQGADTEAFF. V and J are TRBV18 and TRBJ1-1; 7 positions agree with TRBD1. The sequence runs out 3 residues before the end of the CDR3; the remainder is reconstructed from the germline J gene. The CDR3 length is 13 residues. Germline CDR1 is KGHSH and CDR2 is LQKENI. Trimming took 4 bases from V and 3 from J; bases not matched to a gene: 2.

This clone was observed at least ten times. The CDR3 DNA, read in part, is TGCAGTGCCAGGACAGGGAATGGGGCCAACGTC. The encoded protein is CSARTGNGANV. In full, the CDR3 is CSARTGNGANVLTF. The V gene is TRBV20-1, the J gene TRBJ2-6, with 8 bases aligning to TRBD1. The read comes to an end 3 residues before the CDR3 does, leaving the germline J gene to fill in the end. The J segment lost 3 bases and the V segment lost 6 bases, leaving 4 bases of the junction unmatched. The CDR3 runs 14 residues. The germline CDR1 and CDR2 sequences are DFQATT and SNEGSKA (reference sequence).